This T cell receptor beta chain was identified during a study of T cell responses to AZD1222 COVID-19 vaccine. At the level of the study: Whether given at about 4 or about 12 weeks, second doses were pooled. The study, taken as a whole, reports: When two AZD1222 doses had been given, Spike-specific TCR breadth and depth rose.

As for this clone: Its specificity is not known.

The protocol was immunoSEQ multiplex PCR, while the TCRdb copy is restricted to in-frame clones and leaves out a portion. This table has roughly 180,000 clones, around 91% appearing once. The sample here was peripheral blood, taken on day 0 of AZD1222 vaccination. The receptor comes from an adult in good health.

CDR3 nucleotides: TGTGCCAGCAGTGAGGGGACAGAGCCAACCTACGAGCAGTACGTC. Protein product: CASSEGTEPTYEQYV. The chain links TRBV6-1 to TRBJ2-7; TRBD1 matches 7 bases. The V segment lost 3 bases and the J segment 2 bases; nucleotides outside the gene matches: 7. Germline V gives CDR1 MNHNS, CDR2 SASEGT. The CDR3 extends over 15 amino acids.